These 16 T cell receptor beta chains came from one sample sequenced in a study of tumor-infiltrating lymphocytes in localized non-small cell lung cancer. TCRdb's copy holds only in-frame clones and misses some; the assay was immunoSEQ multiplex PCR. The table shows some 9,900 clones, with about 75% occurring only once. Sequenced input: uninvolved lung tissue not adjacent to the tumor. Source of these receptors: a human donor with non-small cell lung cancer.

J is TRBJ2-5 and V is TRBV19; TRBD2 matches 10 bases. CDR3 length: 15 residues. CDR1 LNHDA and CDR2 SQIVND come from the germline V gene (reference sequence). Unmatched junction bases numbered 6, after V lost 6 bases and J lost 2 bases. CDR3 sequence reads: CASRSVAGGQETQYF. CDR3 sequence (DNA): TGTGCCAGTAGATCGGTAGCGGGGGGTCAAGAGACCCAGTACTTC.

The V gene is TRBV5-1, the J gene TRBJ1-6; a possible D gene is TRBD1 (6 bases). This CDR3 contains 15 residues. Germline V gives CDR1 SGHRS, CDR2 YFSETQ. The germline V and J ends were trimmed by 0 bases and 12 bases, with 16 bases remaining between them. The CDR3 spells CASSLETGSVGPLHF. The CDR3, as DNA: TGCGCCAGCAGCTTGGAAACAGGGTCGGTTGGACCCCTCCACTTT.

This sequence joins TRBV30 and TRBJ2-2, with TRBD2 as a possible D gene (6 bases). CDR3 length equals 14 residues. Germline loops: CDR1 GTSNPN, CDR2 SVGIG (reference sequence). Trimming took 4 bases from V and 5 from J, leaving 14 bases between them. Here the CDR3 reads CAWKAGPRTGELFF. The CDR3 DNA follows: TGTGCCTGGAAGGCGGGGCCCAGGACCGGGGAGCTGTTTTTT.

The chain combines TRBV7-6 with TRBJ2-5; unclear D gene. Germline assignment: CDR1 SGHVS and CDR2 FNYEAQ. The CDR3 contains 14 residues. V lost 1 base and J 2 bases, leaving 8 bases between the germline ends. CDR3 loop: CASSLGLLQETQYF. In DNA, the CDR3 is TGTGCCAGCAGCTTAGGACTTTTACAAGAGACCCAGTACTTC.

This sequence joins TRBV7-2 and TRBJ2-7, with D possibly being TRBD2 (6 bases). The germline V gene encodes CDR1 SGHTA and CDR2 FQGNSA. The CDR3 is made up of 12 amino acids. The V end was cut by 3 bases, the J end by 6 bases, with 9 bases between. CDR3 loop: CASSFAEGEQYF. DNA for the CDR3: TGTGCCAGCAGCTTCGCGGAGGGCGAGCAGTACTTC.

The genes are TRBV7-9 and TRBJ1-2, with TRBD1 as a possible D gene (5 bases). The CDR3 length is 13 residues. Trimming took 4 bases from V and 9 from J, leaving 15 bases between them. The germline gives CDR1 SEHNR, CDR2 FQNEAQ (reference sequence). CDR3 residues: CASSSSDSARYTF. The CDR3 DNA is TGTGCCAGCAGCTCCTCTGACAGTGCACGCTACACCTTC.

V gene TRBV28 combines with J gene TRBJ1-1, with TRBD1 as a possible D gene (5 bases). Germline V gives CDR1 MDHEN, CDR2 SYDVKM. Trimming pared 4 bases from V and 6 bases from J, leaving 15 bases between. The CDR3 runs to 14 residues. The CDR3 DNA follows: TGTGCCAGCAGTTCGCCGGGACGGCTGGCTGAAGCTTTCTTT. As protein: CASSSPGRLAEAFF. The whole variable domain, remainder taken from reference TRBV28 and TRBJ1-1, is DVKVTQSSRYLVKRTGEKVFLECVQDMDHENMFWYRQDPGLGLRLIYFSYDVKMKEKGDIPEGYSVSREKKERFSLILESASTNQTSMYLCASSSPGRLAEAFFGQGTRLTVV.

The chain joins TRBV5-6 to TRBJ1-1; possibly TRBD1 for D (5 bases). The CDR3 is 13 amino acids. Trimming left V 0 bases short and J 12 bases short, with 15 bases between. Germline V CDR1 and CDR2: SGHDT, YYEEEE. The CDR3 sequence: CASSLEGTDLTFF. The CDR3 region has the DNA TGTGCCAGCAGCTTGGAAGGGACGGACTTGACTTTCTTT.

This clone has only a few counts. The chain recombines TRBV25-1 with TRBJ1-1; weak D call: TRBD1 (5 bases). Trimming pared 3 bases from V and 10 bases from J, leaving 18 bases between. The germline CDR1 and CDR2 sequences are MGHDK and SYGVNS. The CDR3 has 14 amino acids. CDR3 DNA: TGTGCCAGCAGTGATTTAGTGGGGGAAAAAAGAGCTTTCTTT. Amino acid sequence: CASSDLVGEKRAFF. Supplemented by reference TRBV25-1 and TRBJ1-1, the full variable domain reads EADIYQTPRYLVIGTGKKITLECSQTMGHDKMYWYQQDPGMELHLIHYSYGVNSTEKGDLSSESTVSRIRTEHFPLTLESARPSHTSQYLCASSDLVGEKRAFFGQGTRLTVV.

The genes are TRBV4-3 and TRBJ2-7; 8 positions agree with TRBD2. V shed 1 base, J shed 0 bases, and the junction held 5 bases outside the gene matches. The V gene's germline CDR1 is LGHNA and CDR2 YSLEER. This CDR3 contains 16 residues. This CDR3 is CASSQAGTRGSYEQYF. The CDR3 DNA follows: TGCGCCAGCAGCCAAGCCGGGACTAGGGGCTCCTACGAGCAGTACTTC.

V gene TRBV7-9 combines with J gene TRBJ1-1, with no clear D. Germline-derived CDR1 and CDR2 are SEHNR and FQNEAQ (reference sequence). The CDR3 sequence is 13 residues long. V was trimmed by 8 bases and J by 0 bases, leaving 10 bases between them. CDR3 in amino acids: CASWASMNTEAFF. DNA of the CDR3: TGTGCCAGCTGGGCTTCCATGAACACTGAAGCTTTCTTT.

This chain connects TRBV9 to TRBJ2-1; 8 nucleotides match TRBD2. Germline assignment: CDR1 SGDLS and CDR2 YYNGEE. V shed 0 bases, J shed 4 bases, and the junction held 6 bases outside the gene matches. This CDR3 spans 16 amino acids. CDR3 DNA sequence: TGTGCCAGCAGCGTAGCAATGGCGGGGGGTTACAATGAGCAGTTCTTC. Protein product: CASSVAMAGGYNEQFF. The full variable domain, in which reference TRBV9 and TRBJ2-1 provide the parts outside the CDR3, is DSGVTQTPKHLITATGQRVTLRCSPRSGDLSVYWYQQSLDQGLQFLIQYYNGEERAKGNILERFSAQQFPDLHSELNLSSLELGDSALYFCASSVAMAGGYNEQFFGPGTRLTVL.

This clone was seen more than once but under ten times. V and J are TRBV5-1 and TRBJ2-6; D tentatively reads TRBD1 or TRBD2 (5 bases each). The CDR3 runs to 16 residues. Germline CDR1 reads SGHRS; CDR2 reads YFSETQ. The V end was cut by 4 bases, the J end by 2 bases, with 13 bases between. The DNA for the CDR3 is TGCGCCAGCAGCGGGACGGTTGTAACTGGGGCCAACGTCCTGACTTTC. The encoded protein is CASSGTVVTGANVLTF. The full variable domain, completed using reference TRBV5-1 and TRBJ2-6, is KAGVTQTPRYLIKTRGQQVTLSCSPISGHRSVSWYQQTPGQGLQFLFEYFSETQRNKGNFPGRFSGRQFSNSRSEMNVSTLELGDSALYLCASSGTVVTGANVLTFGAGSRLTVL.

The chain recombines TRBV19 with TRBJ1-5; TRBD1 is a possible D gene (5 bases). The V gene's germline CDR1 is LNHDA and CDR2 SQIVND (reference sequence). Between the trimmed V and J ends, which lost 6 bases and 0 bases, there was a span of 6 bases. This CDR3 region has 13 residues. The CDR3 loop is CASSDSSNQPQHF. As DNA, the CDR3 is TGTGCCAGTAGCGACAGTAGCAATCAGCCCCAGCATTTT. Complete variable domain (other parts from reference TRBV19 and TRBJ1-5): DGGITQSPKYLFRKEGQNVTLSCEQNLNHDAMYWYRQDPGQGLRLIYYSQIVNDFQKGDIAEGYSVSREKKESFPLTVTSAQKNPTAFYLCASSDSSNQPQHFGDGTRLSIL.

In DNA form, the CDR3 reads TGTGCCAGCAGCCGACTCGGGACCGGGGAGCTGTTTTTT. It specifies CASSRLGTGELFF. The rearrangement joins TRBV2 to TRBJ2-2; D remains ambiguous. The germline V gene encodes CDR1 SNHLY and CDR2 FYNNEI. The CDR3 has 13 residues. V was shortened by 6 bases and J by 5 bases, with 10 bases between the two germline ends.

The CDR3 nucleotides are TGTGCCAGCAGCTTCGGGACAGGGGAAACAGATACGCAGTATTTT. Residues: CASSFGTGETDTQYF. The chain is built from TRBV11-2 and TRBJ2-3; 10 nucleotides align to TRBD1. CDR1 is SGHAT and CDR2 is FQNNGV in the germline V gene. J lost 3 bases, V lost 3 bases, and 3 bases had no gene match. The length of the CDR3 is 15 residues.